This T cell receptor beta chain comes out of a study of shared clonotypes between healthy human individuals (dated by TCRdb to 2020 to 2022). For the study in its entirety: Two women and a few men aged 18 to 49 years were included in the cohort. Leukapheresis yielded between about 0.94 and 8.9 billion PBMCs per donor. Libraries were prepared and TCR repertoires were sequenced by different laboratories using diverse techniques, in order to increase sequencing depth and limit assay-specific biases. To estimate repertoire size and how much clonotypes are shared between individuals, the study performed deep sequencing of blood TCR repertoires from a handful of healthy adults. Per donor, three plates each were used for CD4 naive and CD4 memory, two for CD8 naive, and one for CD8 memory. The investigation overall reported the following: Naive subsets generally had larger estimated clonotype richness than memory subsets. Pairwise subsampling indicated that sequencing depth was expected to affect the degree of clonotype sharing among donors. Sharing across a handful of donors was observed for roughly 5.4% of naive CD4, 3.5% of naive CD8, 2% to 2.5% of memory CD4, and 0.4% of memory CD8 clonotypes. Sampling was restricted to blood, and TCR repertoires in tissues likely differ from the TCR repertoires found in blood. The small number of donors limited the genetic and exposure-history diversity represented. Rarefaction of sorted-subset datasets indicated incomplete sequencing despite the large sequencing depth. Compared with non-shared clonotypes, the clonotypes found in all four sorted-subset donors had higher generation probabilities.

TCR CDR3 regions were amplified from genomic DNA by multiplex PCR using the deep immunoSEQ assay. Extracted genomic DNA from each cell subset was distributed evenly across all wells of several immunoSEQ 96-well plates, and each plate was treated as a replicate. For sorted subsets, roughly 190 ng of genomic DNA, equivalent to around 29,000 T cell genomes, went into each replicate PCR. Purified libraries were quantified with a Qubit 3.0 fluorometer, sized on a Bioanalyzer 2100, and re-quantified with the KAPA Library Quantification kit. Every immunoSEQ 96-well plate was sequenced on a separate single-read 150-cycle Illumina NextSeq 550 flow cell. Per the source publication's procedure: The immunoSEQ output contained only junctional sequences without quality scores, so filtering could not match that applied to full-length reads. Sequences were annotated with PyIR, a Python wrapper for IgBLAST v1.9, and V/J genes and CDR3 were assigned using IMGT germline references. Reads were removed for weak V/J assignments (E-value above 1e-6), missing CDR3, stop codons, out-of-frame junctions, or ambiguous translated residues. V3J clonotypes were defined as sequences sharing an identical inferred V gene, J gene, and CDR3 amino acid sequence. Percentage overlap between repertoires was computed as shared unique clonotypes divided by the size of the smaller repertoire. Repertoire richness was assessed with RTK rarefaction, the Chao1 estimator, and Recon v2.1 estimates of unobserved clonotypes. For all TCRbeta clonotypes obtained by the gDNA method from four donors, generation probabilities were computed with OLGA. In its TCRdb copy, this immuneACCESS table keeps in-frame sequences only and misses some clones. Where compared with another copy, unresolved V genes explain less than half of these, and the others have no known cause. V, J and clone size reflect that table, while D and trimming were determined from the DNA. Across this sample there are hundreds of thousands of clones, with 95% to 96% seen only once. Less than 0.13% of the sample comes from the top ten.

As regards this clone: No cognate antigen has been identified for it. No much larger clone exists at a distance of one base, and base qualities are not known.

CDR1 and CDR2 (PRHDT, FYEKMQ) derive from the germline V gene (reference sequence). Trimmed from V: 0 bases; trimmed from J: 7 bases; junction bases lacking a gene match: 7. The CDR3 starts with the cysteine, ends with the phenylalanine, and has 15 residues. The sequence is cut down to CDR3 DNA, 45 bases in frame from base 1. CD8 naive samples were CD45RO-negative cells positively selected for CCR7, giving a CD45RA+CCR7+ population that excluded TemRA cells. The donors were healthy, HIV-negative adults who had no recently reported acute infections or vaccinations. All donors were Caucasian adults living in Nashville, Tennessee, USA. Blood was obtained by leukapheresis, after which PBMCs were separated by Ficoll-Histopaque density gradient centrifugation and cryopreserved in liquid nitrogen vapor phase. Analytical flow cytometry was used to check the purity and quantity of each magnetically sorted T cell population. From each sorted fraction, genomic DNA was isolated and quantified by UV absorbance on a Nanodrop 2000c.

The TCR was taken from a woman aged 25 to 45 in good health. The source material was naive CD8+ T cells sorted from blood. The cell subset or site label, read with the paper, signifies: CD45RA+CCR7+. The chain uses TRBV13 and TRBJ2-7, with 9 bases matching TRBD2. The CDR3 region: CASSLGLAGRLEQYF. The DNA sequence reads TGTGCCAGCAGCTTAGGGCTAGCGGGAAGACTGGAGCAGTACTTC.